This T cell receptor beta chain was captured by sequencing in a study of T cells in severe cutaneous drug reactions (dated by TCRdb to the late 2010s). In terms of the full investigation: Recruitment took place between the early 2010s and the late 2010s, drawing patients from Taiwan, Thailand and a European registry network. The Naranjo algorithm and the ALDEN drug causality algorithm were used to assign the culprit drug. Only patients with a probable or definite SJS/TEN or DRESS diagnosis by RegiSCAR criteria were enrolled. Libraries were prepared using iRepertoire multiplex PCR, and a comparison was cited by the authors in which similar capture of abundant clonotypes was shown across iRepertoire and 5' RACE methods with or without UMI. Single-cell sequencing, quantitative PCR validation, functional assays and transgenic mouse experiments were combined with bulk TCR sequencing. Biological samples, such as blister fluids/cells and PBMC, were collected from patients during the acute or recovery stage.

For this clonotype: Its specific antigen is unknown.

From its cysteine to its phenylalanine, the CDR3 spans 14 amino acids. No nucleotide data were recorded. Looking up the germline V gene yields CDR1 LGHNA and CDR2 YSLEER. On the study overall, not on this receptor specifically: Although undetectable or scarce in tolerant-control and healthy-donor PBMC, a public TCRbeta CDR3 was found in all seven CBZ-SJS/TEN blister samples, at a mean of about 13%. CBZ-SJS/TEN patients showed strongly increased TRBV12-4 usage, with an average of about 35% in blister cells and 5% to 5.5% in PBMC. The authors stated that further study is still needed to find out whether the public TCR applies more generally to SJS/TEN caused by other drugs.

For both bulk and single-cell sequencing, libraries were prepared with the iRepertoire multiplex PCR system using TCR subtype-specific primers. Bulk TCR beta libraries were generated by multiplex PCR with primers targeting V, D and J gene regions. Each sample contributed roughly 90-500 ng of RNA as input for preparing the bulk TCR library. An Illumina MiSeq was used to sequence the bulk TCR beta amplicons. Under the source paper's analysis protocol: Sample misassignments and low-quality sequencing reads were removed through quality control steps. CDR3 was defined as the amino acids lying between the Y[YFLI]C motif of the V-gene and the [FW]GXGT motif of the J-segment. CDR3 clonotypes and TRBV and TRBJ gene assignments were based on the IMGT database. For each sample, TRBV expression was normalized against the mean for the same gene in PBMC from approximately 46 healthy donors. After the reads were reprocessed by TCRdb, one entry was made per CDR3 protein sequence, with no DNA. These V and J calls rely on TCRdb rather than the paper's analysis. The sample's records list approximately 6,900 distinct CDR3 sequences. Together, the top ten hold 30% to 40% of the sample.

Sequencing was performed on donors who were patients with carbamazepine-induced Stevens-Johnson syndrome or toxic epidermal necrolysis (CBZ-SJS/TEN). To search for drug-specific clonotypes, the T cell receptor repertoires of patients with drug-induced severe cutaneous adverse reactions were profiled by next-generation sequencing. The RNA source was either peripheral blood mononuclear cells or blister cells from skin lesions. The receptor's source is a human donor with toxic epidermal necrolysis, a severe cutaneous drug reaction. Sequenced sample: cells from a skin blister. Explained via the paper, the cell subset or site label denotes: unsorted cells from skin lesion blisters. The chain links TRBV4-3 with TRBJ2-1; TCRdb outputs TRBD2, but without DNA this stays unchecked. The CDR3 sequence is CASSPSVGYNEQFF.